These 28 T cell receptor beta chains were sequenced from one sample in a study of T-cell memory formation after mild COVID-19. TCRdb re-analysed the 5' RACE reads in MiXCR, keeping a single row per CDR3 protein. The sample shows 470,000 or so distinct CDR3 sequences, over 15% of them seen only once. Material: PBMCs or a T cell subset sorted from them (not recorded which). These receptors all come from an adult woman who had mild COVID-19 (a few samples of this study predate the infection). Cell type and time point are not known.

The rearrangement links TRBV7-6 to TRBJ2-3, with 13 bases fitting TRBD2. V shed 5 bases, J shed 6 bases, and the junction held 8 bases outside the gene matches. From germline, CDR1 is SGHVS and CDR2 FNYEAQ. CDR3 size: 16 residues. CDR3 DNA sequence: TGTGCCAGCAGCCCCCGGACTAGCGGGAGTTTCGATACGCAGTATTTT. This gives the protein CASSPRTSGSFDTQYF.

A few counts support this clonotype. The CDR3 region is CASSYSVTPGYTF. CDR3 in DNA: TGTGCCAGCAGTTACTCGGTGACCCCTGGCTACACCTTC. V is TRBV6-2 or TRBV6-3 and J is TRBJ1-2; no firm D call. Trimming removed 0 bases from V and 7 bases from J, with 9 bases in between. The CDR3 length is 13 residues. Per the germline V gene, CDR1 is MNHEY and CDR2 is SVGEGT.

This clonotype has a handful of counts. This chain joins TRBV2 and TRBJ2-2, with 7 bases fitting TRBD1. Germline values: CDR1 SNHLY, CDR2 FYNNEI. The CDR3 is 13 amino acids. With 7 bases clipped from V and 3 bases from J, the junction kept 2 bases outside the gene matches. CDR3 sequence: CASTDRDTGELFF. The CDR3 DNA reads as TGTGCCAGCACCGACAGGGACACCGGGGAGCTGTTTTTT. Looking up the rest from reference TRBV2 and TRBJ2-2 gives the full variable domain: EPEVTQTPSHQVTQMGQEVILRCVPISNHLYFYWYRQILGQKVEFLVSFYNNEISEKSEIFDDQFSVERPDGSNFTLKIRSTKLEDSAMYFCASTDRDTGELFFGEGSRLTVL.

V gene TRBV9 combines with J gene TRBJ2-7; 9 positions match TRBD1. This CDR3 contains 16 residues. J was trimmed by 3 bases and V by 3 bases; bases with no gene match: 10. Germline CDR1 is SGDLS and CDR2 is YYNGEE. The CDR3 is CASSARQGEFVYEQYF. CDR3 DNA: TGTGCCAGCAGCGCTCGACAGGGGGAATTTGTCTACGAGCAGTACTTC.

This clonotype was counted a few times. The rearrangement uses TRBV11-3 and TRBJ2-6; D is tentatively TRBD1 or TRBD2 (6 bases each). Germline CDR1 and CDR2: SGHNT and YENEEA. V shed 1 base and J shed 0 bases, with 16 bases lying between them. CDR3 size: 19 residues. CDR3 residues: CASSLAVHRGASGANVLTF. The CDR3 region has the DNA TGTGCCAGCAGCTTAGCCGTCCATAGGGGGGCCTCTGGGGCCAACGTCCTGACTTTC.

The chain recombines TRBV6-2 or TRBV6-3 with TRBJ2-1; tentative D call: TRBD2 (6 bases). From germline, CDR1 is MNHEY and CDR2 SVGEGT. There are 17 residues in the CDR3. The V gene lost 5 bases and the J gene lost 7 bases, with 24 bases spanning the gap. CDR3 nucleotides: TGTGCCAGCAGTCCTTACCCGTCCGGGACTTTTATGAATGAGCAGTTCTTC. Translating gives CASSPYPSGTFMNEQFF.

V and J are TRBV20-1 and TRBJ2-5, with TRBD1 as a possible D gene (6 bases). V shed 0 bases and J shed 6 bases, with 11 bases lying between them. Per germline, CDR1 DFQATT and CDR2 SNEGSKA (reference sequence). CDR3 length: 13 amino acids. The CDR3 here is CSARDPGHQTQYF. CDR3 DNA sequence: TGCAGTGCTAGAGACCCGGGACACCAGACCCAGTACTTC.

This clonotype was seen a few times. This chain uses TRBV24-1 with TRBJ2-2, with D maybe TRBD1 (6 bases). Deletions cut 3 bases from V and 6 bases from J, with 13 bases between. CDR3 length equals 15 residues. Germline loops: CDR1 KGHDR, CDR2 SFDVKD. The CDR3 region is CATSDAQGLAGELFF. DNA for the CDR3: TGTGCCACCAGTGATGCCCAGGGGTTGGCCGGGGAGCTGTTTTTT.

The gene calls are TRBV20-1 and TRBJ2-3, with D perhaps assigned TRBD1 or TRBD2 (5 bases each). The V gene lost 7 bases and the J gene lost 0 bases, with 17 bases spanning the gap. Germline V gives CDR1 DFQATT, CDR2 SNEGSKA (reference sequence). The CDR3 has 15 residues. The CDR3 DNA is TGCAGTGTTCTTTTAGCGACAGCTAGCACAGATACGCAGTATTTT. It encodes CSVLLATASTDTQYF.

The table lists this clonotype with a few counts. CDR3 DNA: TGTGCCAGCAGTGCCCTTAGGACTAGCGGGAGGGCCCAGGAGACCCAGTACTTC. Translated: CASSALRTSGRAQETQYF. V usage is TRBV6-5 and J usage is TRBJ2-5; 15 nucleotides line up with TRBD2. The germline V gene has CDR1 MNHEY and CDR2 SVGAGI. CDR3 size: 18 residues. V shed 5 bases and J 5 bases; nucleotides not matched to a gene: 12.

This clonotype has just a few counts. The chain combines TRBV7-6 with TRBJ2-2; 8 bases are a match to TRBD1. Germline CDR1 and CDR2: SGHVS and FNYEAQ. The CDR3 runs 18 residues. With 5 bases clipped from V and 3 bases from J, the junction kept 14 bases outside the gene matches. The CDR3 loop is CASSPIRSTGGDTGELFF. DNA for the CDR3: TGTGCCAGCAGCCCAATTAGAAGTACAGGGGGAGACACCGGGGAGCTGTTTTTT.

Here the CDR3 DNA reads TGTGCCATCAGTGAGTCGGGACATAGCTACGAGCAGTACTTC. It translates to CAISESGHSYEQYF. This rearrangement joins TRBV10-3 to TRBJ2-7, with D possibly being TRBD1 (6 bases). V was trimmed by 0 bases and J by 3 bases, leaving 9 bases between them. The CDR3 spans 14 residues. The germline V gene has CDR1 ENHRY and CDR2 SYGVKD.

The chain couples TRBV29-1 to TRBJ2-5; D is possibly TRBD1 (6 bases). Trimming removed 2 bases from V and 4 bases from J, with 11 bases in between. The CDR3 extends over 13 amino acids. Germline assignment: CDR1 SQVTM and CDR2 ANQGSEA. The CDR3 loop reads CSVELLQGETQYF. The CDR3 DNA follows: TGCAGCGTTGAATTGTTACAGGGAGAGACCCAGTACTTC.

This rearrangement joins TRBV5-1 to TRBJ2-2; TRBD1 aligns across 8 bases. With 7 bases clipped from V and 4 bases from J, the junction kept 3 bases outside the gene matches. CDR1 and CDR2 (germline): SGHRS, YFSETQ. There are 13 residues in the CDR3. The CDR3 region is CASRTGSTGELFF. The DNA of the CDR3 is TGCGCCAGCCGGACAGGGAGCACCGGGGAGCTGTTTTTT.

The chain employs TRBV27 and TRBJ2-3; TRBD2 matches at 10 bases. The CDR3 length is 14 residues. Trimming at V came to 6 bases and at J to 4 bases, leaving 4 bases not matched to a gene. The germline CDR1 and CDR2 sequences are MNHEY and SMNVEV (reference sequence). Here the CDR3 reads CASRERGGPDTQYF. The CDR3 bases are TGTGCCAGCAGAGAGCGGGGGGGCCCAGATACGCAGTATTTT.

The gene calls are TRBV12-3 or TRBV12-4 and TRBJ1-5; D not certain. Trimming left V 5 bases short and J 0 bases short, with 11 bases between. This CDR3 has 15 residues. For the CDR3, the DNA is TGTGCCAGCAGTCCAGGACCGAGTAGCAATCAGCCCCAGCATTTT. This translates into CASSPGPSSNQPQHF.

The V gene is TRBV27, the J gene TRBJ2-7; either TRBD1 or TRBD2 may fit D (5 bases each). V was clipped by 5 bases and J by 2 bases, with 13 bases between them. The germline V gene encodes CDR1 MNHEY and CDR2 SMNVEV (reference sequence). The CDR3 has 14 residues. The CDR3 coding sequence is TGTGCCAGCAGTAGGGACGGATCGACCTACGAGCAGTACTTC. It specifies CASSRDGSTYEQYF.

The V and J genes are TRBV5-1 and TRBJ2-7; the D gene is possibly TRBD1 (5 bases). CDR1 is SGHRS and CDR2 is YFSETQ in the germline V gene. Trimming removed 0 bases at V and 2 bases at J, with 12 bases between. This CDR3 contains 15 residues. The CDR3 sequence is CASSLGQGPPYEQYF. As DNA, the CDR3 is TGCGCCAGCAGCTTGGGGCAGGGCCCTCCCTACGAGCAGTACTTC.

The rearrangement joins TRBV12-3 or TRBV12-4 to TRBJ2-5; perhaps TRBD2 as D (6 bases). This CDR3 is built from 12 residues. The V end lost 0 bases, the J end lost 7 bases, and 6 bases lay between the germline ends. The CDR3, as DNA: TGTGCCAGCAGTTTAGCGCGGGGGACCCAGTACTTC. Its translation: CASSLARGTQYF.

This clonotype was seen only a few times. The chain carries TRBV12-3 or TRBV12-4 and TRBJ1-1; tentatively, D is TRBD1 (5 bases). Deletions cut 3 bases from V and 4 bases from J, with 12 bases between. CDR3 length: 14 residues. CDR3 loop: CASSFSSQGTEAFF. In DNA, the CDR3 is TGTGCCAGCAGTTTTTCGAGCCAGGGCACTGAAGCTTTCTTT.

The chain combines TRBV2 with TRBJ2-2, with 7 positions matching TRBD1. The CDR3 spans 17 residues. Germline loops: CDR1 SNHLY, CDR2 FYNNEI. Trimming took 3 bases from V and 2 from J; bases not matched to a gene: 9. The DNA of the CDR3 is TGTGCCAGCAGTGATGAGGGACAGCGTAGCAACACCGGGGAGCTGTTTTTT. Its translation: CASSDEGQRSNTGELFF.

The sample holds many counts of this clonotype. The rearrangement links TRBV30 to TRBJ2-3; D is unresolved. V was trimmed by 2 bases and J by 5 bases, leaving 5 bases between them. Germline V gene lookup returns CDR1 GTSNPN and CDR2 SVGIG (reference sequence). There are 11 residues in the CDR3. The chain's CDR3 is CAWSYRDTQYF. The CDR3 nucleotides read TGTGCCTGGAGTTACAGAGATACGCAGTATTTT.

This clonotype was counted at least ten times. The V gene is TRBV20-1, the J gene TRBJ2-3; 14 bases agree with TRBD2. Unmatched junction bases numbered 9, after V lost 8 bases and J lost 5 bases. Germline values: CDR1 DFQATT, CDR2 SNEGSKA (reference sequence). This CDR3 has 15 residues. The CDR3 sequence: CSNSGLAGGKDTQYF. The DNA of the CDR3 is TGCAGTAATTCCGGACTAGCGGGGGGAAAAGATACGCAGTATTTT.

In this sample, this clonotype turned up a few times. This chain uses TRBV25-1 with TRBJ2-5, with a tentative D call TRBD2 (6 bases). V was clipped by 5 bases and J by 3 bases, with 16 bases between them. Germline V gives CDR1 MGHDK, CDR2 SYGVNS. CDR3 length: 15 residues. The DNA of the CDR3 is TGTGCCAGCAGTATAGGGAGGTTCCCAGAAGAGACCCAGTACTTC. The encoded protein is CASSIGRFPEETQYF.

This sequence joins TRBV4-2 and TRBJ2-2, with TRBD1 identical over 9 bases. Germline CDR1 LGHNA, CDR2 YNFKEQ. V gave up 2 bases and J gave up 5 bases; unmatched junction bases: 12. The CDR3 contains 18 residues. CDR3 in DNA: TGTGCCAGCAGCCAACCTTGGACAGGGGAGGGTCGGACCGGGGAGCTGTTTTTT. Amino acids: CASSQPWTGEGRTGELFF.

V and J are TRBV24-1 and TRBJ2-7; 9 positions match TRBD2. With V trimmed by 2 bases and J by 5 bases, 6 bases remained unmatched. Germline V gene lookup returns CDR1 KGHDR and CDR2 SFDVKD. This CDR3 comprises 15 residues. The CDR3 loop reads CATSDSGLADNEQYF. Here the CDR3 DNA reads TGTGCCACCAGTGATTCGGGACTAGCTGACAACGAGCAGTACTTC.

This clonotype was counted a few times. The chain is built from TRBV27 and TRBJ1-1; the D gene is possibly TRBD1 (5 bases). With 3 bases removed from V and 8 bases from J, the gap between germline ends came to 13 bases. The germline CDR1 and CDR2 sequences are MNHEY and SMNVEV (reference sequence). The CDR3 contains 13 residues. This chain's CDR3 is CASSFSSGTEAFF. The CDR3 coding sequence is TGTGCCAGCAGTTTTAGTTCCGGGACCGAAGCTTTCTTT.

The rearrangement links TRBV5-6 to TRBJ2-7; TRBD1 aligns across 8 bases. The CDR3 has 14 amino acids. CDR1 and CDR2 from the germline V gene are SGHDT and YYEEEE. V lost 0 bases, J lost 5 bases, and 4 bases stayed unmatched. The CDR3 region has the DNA TGTGCCAGCAGCTTGGGGACAGGGTTACACGAGCAGTACTTC. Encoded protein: CASSLGTGLHEQYF.